A selection of T cell receptor beta chains follows, all from one sample in a study of blood T cell repertoires in COVID-19. Repertoires were generated with immunoSEQ multiplex PCR, while TCRdb's copy carries only in-frame clones and drops some. The table shows tens of thousands of clones, with more than 65% occurring only once. Sequenced: peripheral blood. These receptors all stem from a woman in her 70s with acute or convalescent COVID-19. CDR3s include the opening cysteine and the closing phenylalanine or tryptophan. D genes are given only for firm matches. A clone size is listed for some rows: how often the clone was seen (once, few, many), or a class if it is expanded.

>NA|TRBV19|NA|TRBJ2-2
TGTGCCAGTGGAAAGGCTAGCGTGGGTCGCGGGGAGCTGTTTTTT
CASGKASVGRGELFF
>NA|TRBV5-4|NA|TRBJ1-2
TGTGCCAGCAGCTCGGAGGGGGGGCTCGGCTACACCTTC
CASSSEGGLGYTF
>NA|TRBV28|TRBD1|TRBJ1-1
TGTGCCAGCAGTTTCCCCGTGAACAGGGGGTTCACTGAAGCTTTCTTT
CASSFPVNRGFTEAFF
>NA|TRBV5-1|NA|TRBJ1-3
TGCGCCAGCAGCCGCCGGGGACATCTCTCTGGAAACACCATATATTTT
CASSRRGHLSGNTIYF
>few|TRBV28|NA|TRBJ2-7
TGTGCCAGCAGTCCAGCGGAGGACGAGCAGTACTTC
CASSPAEDEQYF
>NA|TRBV6-5|TRBD2|TRBJ2-7
TGTGCCAGCAGGCGGGGGGGCAACTTCTACGTGCAGTACTTC
CASRRGGNFYVQYF
>NA|TRBV19|NA|TRBJ1-3
TGTGCCAGTAGCCTTGGACAGTTGAATGGAAACACCATATATTTT
CASSLGQLNGNTIYF
>NA|TRBV7-3|NA|TRBJ2-1
TGTGCCAGCAGCCCCTACTATAGCAATGAGCAGTTCTTC
CASSPYYSNEQFF
>NA|TRBV5-1|TRBD2|TRBJ2-3
TGCGCCAGCAGCCGACTAGCGGGAGGGATGATGACAGATACGCAGTATTTT
CASSRLAGGMMTDTQYF
>NA|TRBV6-1|NA|TRBJ2-4
TGTGCCAGCAGTGAAGGGTTGGCAGGCGCCAAAAACATTCAGTACTTC
CASSEGLAGAKNIQYF
>NA|TRBV7-6|NA|TRBJ2-3
TGTGCCAGCAGCTTACGACAGGGGACTATAGATACGCAGTATTTT
CASSLRQGTIDTQYF
>NA|TRBV4-2|NA|TRBJ1-1
TGTGCCAGCAGCCAAGCCGGGTTGTTGAACACTGAAGCTTTCTTT
CASSQAGLLNTEAFF
>NA|TRBV10-2|NA|TRBJ1-6
TGCGCCAGCAACAGGGAACATTATAATTCACCCCTCCACTTT
CASNREHYNSPLHF
>NA|TRBV27|TRBD1|TRBJ1-2
TGTGCCAGCAGCTACAGGGGGGATGGCTACACCTTC
CASSYRGDGYTF
>NA|TRBV7-9|TRBD1|TRBJ1-4
TGTGCCAGCATACAGGGTACGACAGGGGGTGGAGAAAAACTGTTTTTT
CASIQGTTGGGEKLFF
>NA|TRBV12-3/TRBV12-4|NA|TRBJ2-7
TGTGCCAGCAGTTTGGGAGAGGACCGCGAGCAGTACTTC
CASSLGEDREQYF